This is a list of T cell receptor beta chains from one sample in a study of Graves' ophthalmopathy and Graves' hyperthyroidism. TCRdb used MiXCR to reprocess the multiplex PCR reads, holding one entry per CDR3 protein. The top ten clones hold about 4.2% of a sample with 450,000 to 600,000 distinct CDR3 sequences, roughly 39% of them seen once. The sample was peripheral blood or thyroid tissue (not recorded which). Receptors originate from an adult man with Graves' hyperthyroidism. CDR3s include the opening cysteine and the closing phenylalanine or tryptophan. A D gene is named only where the DNA matches it firmly. Clone size appears in some rows only: once, few, many, or a class for an expanded clone.

abundance	v_gene	j_gene	d_gene	CDR3nt	CDR3aa
.	TRBV28	TRBJ2-7	TRBD2	TGTGCCAGCGGCGAGCGGGGGGATTTCTACGAGCAGTACTTC	CASGERGDFYEQYF
.	TRBV5-1	TRBJ2-5	TRBD2	TGTGCCAGCAGCTTATGGGGGGGGACCCAGTACTTC	CASSLWGGTQYF
many	TRBV9	TRBJ2-2	.	TGTGCCAGCAGCGTAGCTGTGGGGGCTAACACCGGGGAGCTGTTTTTT	CASSVAVGANTGELFF
.	TRBV7-9	TRBJ2-7	.	TGTGCCAGCAGCTTAACTGGAACCAATGAGCAGTACTTC	CASSLTGTNEQYF
once	TRBV29-1	TRBJ1-1	.	TGCAGCGTTGAAGTAGGCACCGGGGACACTGAAGCTTTCTTT	CSVEVGTGDTEAFF
.	TRBV2	TRBJ1-5	TRBD1	TGTGTCAGCGCGACCGGAAGGACAGGGGGCAATCAGCCCCAGCATTTT	CVSATGRTGGNQPQHF
.	TRBV2	TRBJ1-5	.	TGTGCTCGAAATGAACAGGGCGGACCCCAGCATTTT	CARNEQGGPQHF
.	TRBV7-9	TRBJ1-6	.	TGTGCCAGCAGCTTAGGGGGGGCTGAGAGGCTGAATTCACCCCTCCACTTT	CASSLGGAERLNSPLHF
few	TRBV7-7	TRBJ2-2	.	TGTGCTAGCAGACTCGACAGCGCCGGGGAGCTGTTTTTT	CASRLDSAGELFF
many	TRBV7-6	TRBJ1-6	.	TGTGCCAGCAGCTTAGTCGGGACTAATAATTCACCCCTCCACTTT	CASSLVGTNNSPLHF
.	TRBV20-1	TRBJ1-4	.	TGCAGTGCTAGAGATATTGGGGGCATTGAAAAACTGTTTTTT	CSARDIGGIEKLFF
few	TRBV4-2	TRBJ2-6	.	TGTGCCAGCAGCCAAGGACAGATAGGGGGAGCTGGGGCCAACGTCCTGACTTTC	CASSQGQIGGAGANVLTF
once	TRBV10-3	TRBJ2-3	.	TGTGCCATCAGTGAGTCAGCTGGCCCAGATGCGCAGTATTTT	CAISESAGPDAQYF
once	TRBV5-1	TRBJ2-7	.	TGCGCCAGCAGCTCGGCGGCCCCGTGGGAAAACTCCTACGAGCAGTACTTC	CASSSAAPWENSYEQYF
few	TRBV6-5	TRBJ2-5	TRBD2	TGTGCCAGCAGTTACGGACTAGCCGGTCGAGAGACCCAGTACTTC	CASSYGLAGRETQYF
many	TRBV12-3/TRBV12-4	TRBJ2-2	.	TGTGCCAGCAGACTCAGTGCGAACACCGGGGAGCTGTTTTTT	CASRLSANTGELFF
many	TRBV5-8	TRBJ2-5	TRBD1	TGTGCCAGCAGCGGGACAGGGGGGCTAGAGACCCAGTACTTC	CASSGTGGLETQYF
many	TRBV12-3/TRBV12-4	TRBJ1-1	.	TGTGCCAGCAGTTTATCCCAAATGAACACTGAAGCTTTCTTT	CASSLSQMNTEAFF
many	TRBV3-1	TRBJ2-2	.	TGTGCCAGCAGCCATGACCTGACGGCCGGGGAGCTGTTTTTT	CASSHDLTAGELFF
many	TRBV6-5	TRBJ2-5	.	TGTGCCAGCAGTGGATCGGTCGGCCAAGAGACCCAGTACTTC	CASSGSVGQETQYF
many	TRBV5-1	TRBJ1-6	TRBD1	TGCGCCAGCAGCTTGTCTGTGGGACAGCCTAATTCACCCCTCCACTTT	CASSLSVGQPNSPLHF
.	TRBV6-1	TRBJ1-1	.	TGTGCCAGCAGTTACTCGACCAGGAACACTGAAGCTTTCTTT	CASSYSTRNTEAFF
many	TRBV5-8	TRBJ2-7	TRBD2	TGTGCCAGCAGCTTGTCACTAGCGAGCTCCTACGAGCAGTACTTC	CASSLSLASSYEQYF
many	TRBV12-3/TRBV12-4	TRBJ2-7	.	TGTGCCAGCAGTTCCATCGTTGGAGGCGAGCAGTACTTC	CASSSIVGGEQYF
.	TRBV2	TRBJ1-6	TRBD1	TGTGCCAGCTGGGGACAGTTCGGGAATTCACCCCTCCACTTT	CASWGQFGNSPLHF
.	TRBV7-9	TRBJ1-1	.	TGTGCCAGCAGCTTAGACTGGCAGGGGAGGGACACTGAAGCTTTCTTT	CASSLDWQGRDTEAFF
.	TRBV10-3	TRBJ2-7	.	TGTGCCATCAGTGACAGACAGGGAGGGTCCGAGCAGTACTTC	CAISDRQGGSEQYF
.	TRBV24-1	TRBJ2-5	TRBD2	TGTGCCACCAGTGGTCCGGGACTAGAGAGGGGAAGGCAAGAGACCCAGTACTTC	CATSGPGLERGRQETQYF
.	TRBV7-8	TRBJ1-2	.	TGTGCCAGCAGCTTAAATGGGACCAACAACTATGGCTACACCTTC	CASSLNGTNNYGYTF
.	TRBV11-2	TRBJ1-1	.	TGTGCCAGCAGCTTAGATATAGTCGGTCTTGAAGCTTTCTTT	CASSLDIVGLEAFF
.	TRBV25-1	TRBJ1-2	TRBD1	TGTGCCAGCAGTTTTCGCCAGGGGGGTAATGGCTACACCTTC	CASSFRQGGNGYTF
many	TRBV5-4	TRBJ2-6	.	TGTGCCAGCAGCCCGAAGGCTTCTGGGGCCAACGTCCTGACTTTC	CASSPKASGANVLTF
.	TRBV12-3/TRBV12-4	TRBJ1-1	TRBD1	TGTGCCAGCAGTAACAGGGGTCTGAACACTGAAGCTTTCTTT	CASSNRGLNTEAFF
many	TRBV11-2	TRBJ1-1	.	TGTGCCAGCAGCTTAGGTCAGGGGAGGTCTGGTGAAGCTTTCTTT	CASSLGQGRSGEAFF
many	TRBV2	TRBJ1-2	TRBD1	TGTGCCAGCAGAGAGGACAGGGGTTATGGCTACACCTTC	CASREDRGYGYTF
.	TRBV20-1	TRBJ2-1	.	TGCAGTGCTAGAGTCCCCTCCTCTTCCGGGACGTCCAATGAGCAGTTCTTC	CSARVPSSSGTSNEQFF